One and the same sample provided the 5 T cell receptor beta chains below, sequenced in a study of blood T cell repertoires in COVID-19. The data were produced by immunoSEQ multiplex PCR, yet TCRdb's version contains in-frame clones alone and is incomplete. The table shows over 120,000 clones, with about three quarters occurring only once. The sequencing input was PBMCs or T cells enriched from blood (not recorded which). These receptors were collected from a woman in her forties or fifties who had recovered from COVID-19.

The chain links TRBV25-1 to TRBJ1-2, with D perhaps matching TRBD1 (5 bases). Germline V lookup: CDR1 MGHDK, CDR2 SYGVNS. V lost 10 bases, J lost 2 bases, and 11 bases lay in between. The CDR3 is made up of 12 amino acids. The CDR3 coding sequence is TGTGCCACACAGGCGGGGAACTATGGCTACACCTTC. This sequence encodes CATQAGNYGYTF.

J is TRBJ2-1 and V is TRBV27, with 8 nucleotides matching TRBD2. CDR3 length equals 16 residues. Germline CDR1 is MNHEY and CDR2 is SMNVEV (reference sequence). J lost 1 base, V lost 3 bases, and 5 bases had no gene match. CDR3: CASSFQSGGSYNEQFF. Written as DNA, the CDR3 is TGTGCCAGCAGTTTTCAGTCGGGAGGGTCCTACAATGAGCAGTTCTTC.

The chain employs TRBV7-9 and TRBJ2-5; tentatively, D is TRBD2 (6 bases). The CDR3 is 14 amino acids. CDR1 and CDR2 (germline): SEHNR, FQNEAQ (reference sequence). V was clipped by 2 bases and J by 5 bases, with 12 bases between them. The CDR3: CASSLRGSRETQYF. The CDR3 nucleotides are TGTGCCAGCAGCTTACGGGGGAGCCGCGAGACCCAGTACTTC.

This chain connects TRBV7-9 to TRBJ2-2; perhaps TRBD1 as D (6 bases). The CDR3 spans 16 residues. Looked up from germline, CDR1 is SEHNR and CDR2 is FQNEAQ (reference sequence). Trimming pared 6 bases from V and 1 base from J, leaving 15 bases between. CDR3 loop: CASRPNDRLNTGELFF. DNA of the CDR3: TGTGCCAGCAGACCAAACGACAGGTTGAACACCGGGGAGCTGTTTTTT.

The gene calls are TRBV11-2 and TRBJ2-7; no clear D gene. Trimming left V 1 base short and J 0 bases short, with 4 bases between. The germline gives CDR1 SGHAT, CDR2 FQNNGV. The CDR3 sequence is 13 residues long. The CDR3, as DNA: TGTGCCAGCAGCTTAGCCGGCTCCTACGAGCAGTACTTC. Translation: CASSLAGSYEQYF.